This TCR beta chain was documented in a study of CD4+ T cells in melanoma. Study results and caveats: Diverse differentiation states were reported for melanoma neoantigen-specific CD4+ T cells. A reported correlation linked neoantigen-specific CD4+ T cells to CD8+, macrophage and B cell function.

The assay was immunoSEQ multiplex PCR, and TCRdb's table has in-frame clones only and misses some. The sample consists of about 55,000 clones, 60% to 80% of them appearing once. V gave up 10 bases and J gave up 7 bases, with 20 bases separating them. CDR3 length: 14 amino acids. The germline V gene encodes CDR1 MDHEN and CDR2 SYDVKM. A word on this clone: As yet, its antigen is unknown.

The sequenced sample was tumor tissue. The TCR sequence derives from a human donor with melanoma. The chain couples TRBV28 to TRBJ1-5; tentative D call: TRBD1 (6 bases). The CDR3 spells CATLSWGLGQPQHF. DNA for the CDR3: TGTGCCACCCTGAGCTGGGGGCTCGGACAGCCCCAGCATTTT.